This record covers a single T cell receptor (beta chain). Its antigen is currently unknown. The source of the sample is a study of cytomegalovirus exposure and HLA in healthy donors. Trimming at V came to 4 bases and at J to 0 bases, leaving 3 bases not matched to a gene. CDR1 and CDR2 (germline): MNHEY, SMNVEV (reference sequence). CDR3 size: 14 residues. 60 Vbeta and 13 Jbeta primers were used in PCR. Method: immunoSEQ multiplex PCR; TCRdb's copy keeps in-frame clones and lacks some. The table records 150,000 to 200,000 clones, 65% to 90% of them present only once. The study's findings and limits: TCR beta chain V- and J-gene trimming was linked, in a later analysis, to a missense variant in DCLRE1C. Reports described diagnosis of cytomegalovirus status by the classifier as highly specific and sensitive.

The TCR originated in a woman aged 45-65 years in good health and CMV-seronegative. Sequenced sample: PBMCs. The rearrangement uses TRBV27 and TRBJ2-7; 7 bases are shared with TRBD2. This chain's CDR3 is CASSYTSASYEQYF. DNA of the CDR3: TGTGCCAGCAGTTATACTAGCGCCTCCTACGAGCAGTACTTC.